These 26 T cell receptor beta chains were all obtained from the same sample, sequenced in a study of blood T cell repertoires in COVID-19. This table comes from immunoSEQ multiplex PCR, and its TCRdb copy is limited to in-frame clones, with some not included. The sample yields 110,000 or so clones, around 81% seen once. Sequences were obtained from peripheral blood. Receptors originate from a man aged 80 or over with acute or convalescent COVID-19.

The V call is TRBV5-6, the J call TRBJ2-2; 8 bases agree with TRBD1. V lost 4 bases, J lost 6 bases, and 11 bases stayed unmatched. Germline lookup yields CDR1 SGHDT and CDR2 YYEEEE. This CDR3 is 16 amino acids long. The CDR3 spells CASSPLDRESAGELFF. The CDR3, as DNA: TGTGCCAGCAGCCCCCTGGACAGGGAAAGCGCCGGGGAGCTGTTTTTT.

The J gene is TRBJ1-1, the V gene TRBV6-2 or TRBV6-3; 7 bases line up with TRBD1. The CDR3 spans 17 residues. The V and J ends lost 5 bases and 5 bases, in that order; junction bases with no gene match: 17. Germline assignment: CDR1 MNHEY and CDR2 SVGEGT. The CDR3 region is CASSPLPGRQGTTEAFF. The CDR3 nucleotides are TGTGCCAGCAGTCCCCTCCCGGGCCGACAGGGAACAACTGAAGCTTTCTTT.

The chain recombines TRBV19 with TRBJ2-7; D is possibly TRBD1 (6 bases). The CDR3 sequence is 12 residues long. V was trimmed by 5 bases and J by 3 bases, leaving 8 bases between them. Germline V CDR1 and CDR2: LNHDA, SQIVND (reference sequence). The CDR3 region has the DNA TGTGCCAGTAGTGAACAGGGCTACGAGCAGTACTTC. The encoded protein is CASSEQGYEQYF.

The chain carries TRBV27 and TRBJ2-3; D is perhaps TRBD2 (5 bases). Germline CDR1 MNHEY, CDR2 SMNVEV (reference sequence). The CDR3 runs 15 residues. The V gene lost 0 bases and the J gene lost 5 bases, with 12 bases spanning the gap. The CDR3 reads CASSLSRTLGDTQYF. DNA for the CDR3: TGTGCCAGCAGTTTATCGAGGACTTTAGGAGATACGCAGTATTTT.

CDR3 nucleotides: TGTGCCAGCAGTTTATATCAGGGATCAGTCAATGAGCAGTTCTTC. It is translated as CASSLYQGSVNEQFF. V gene TRBV28 combines with J gene TRBJ2-1; a possible D gene is TRBD1 (5 bases). The CDR3 sequence is 15 residues long. The germline CDR1 and CDR2 sequences are MDHEN and SYDVKM. The ends were cut back, 1 base at V and 6 bases at J, with 13 bases in the middle.

The chain has TRBV7-3 and TRBJ1-1, with D tentatively TRBD1 (6 bases). V was shortened by 4 bases and J by 1 base, with 7 bases between the two germline ends. This CDR3 spans 13 amino acids. Germline-derived CDR1 and CDR2 are SGHTA and FQGTGA. The CDR3 loop reads CASSSDRNTEAFF. The DNA of the CDR3 is TGTGCCAGCAGCTCGGACAGGAACACTGAAGCTTTCTTT.

The chain couples TRBV4-1 to TRBJ1-5; tentative D call: TRBD1 (6 bases). The CDR3 totals 15 residues. The germline V gene encodes CDR1 MGHRA and CDR2 YSYEKL. The ends were cut back, 0 bases at V and 7 bases at J, with 13 bases in the middle. The CDR3 bases are TGCGCCAGCAGCCAAGATGGGCAGGGACAACAGCCCCAGCATTTT. Amino acids: CASSQDGQGQQPQHF.

V usage is TRBV5-1 and J usage is TRBJ1-1; no clear D gene. Between the trimmed V and J ends, which lost 1 base and 6 bases, there was a span of 10 bases. The germline V gene has CDR1 SGHRS and CDR2 YFSETQ. There are 13 residues in the CDR3. The CDR3 bases are TGCGCCAGCAGCTTGATAATAGAGGCTGAAGCTTTCTTT. Amino acids: CASSLIIEAEAFF.

The genes are TRBV27 and TRBJ2-1; TRBD2 is a possible D gene (5 bases). Germline assignment: CDR1 MNHEY and CDR2 SMNVEV (reference sequence). Trimming cost V 3 bases and J 1 base, with 10 bases left between them. CDR3 length equals 15 residues. The CDR3 DNA reads TGTGCCAGCAGTTTGGGTGGGAGATCCTACAATGAGCAGTTCTTC. Protein: CASSLGGRSYNEQFF.

V usage is TRBV5-1 and J usage is TRBJ1-5; a weak D match, TRBD1 (5 bases). Germline V CDR1 and CDR2: SGHRS, YFSETQ. V shed 4 bases and J shed 2 bases, with 13 bases lying between them. This CDR3 contains 15 residues. The CDR3 loop reads CASSRFAGGNQPQHF. The CDR3 DNA is TGCGCCAGCAGCCGGTTCGCGGGGGGCAATCAGCCCCAGCATTTT.

Written as DNA, the CDR3 is TGCGCCAGCAGCCAAGATGACCGGGACAGGTGGGCCTATGGCTACACCTTC. Protein: CASSQDDRDRWAYGYTF. The rearrangement joins TRBV4-1 to TRBJ1-2, with 8 nucleotides matching TRBD1. This CDR3 is built from 17 residues. Unmatched junction bases numbered 10, after V lost 0 bases and J lost 4 bases. Germline CDR1 and CDR2: MGHRA and YSYEKL.

The rearrangement joins TRBV5-1 to TRBJ2-2; tentative D call: TRBD2 (6 bases). This CDR3 is built from 15 residues. CDR1 is SGHRS, CDR2 YFSETQ, per germline. V was pared by 4 bases and J by 3 bases, with 13 bases between. The CDR3 region has the DNA TGCGCCAGCAGCCGTTCCGGAGGGCACACCGGGGAGCTGTTTTTT. Translation: CASSRSGGHTGELFF.

V is TRBV7-9 and J is TRBJ2-2; 16 bases agree with TRBD2. The CDR3 is 17 amino acids. Germline trimming cut 5 bases from V and 5 bases from J; bases unmatched to any gene: 5. Germline-derived CDR1 and CDR2 are SEHNR and FQNEAQ (reference sequence). In DNA form, the CDR3 reads TGTGCCAGCAGCAAGGGACTAGCGGGAGGGAGTACCGGGGAGCTGTTTTTT. Amino acid sequence: CASSKGLAGGSTGELFF.

The chain links TRBV5-1 to TRBJ1-6; weak D call: TRBD1 (6 bases). V was trimmed by 3 bases and J by 7 bases, leaving 14 bases between them. This CDR3 is built from 15 residues. CDR1 is SGHRS, CDR2 YFSETQ, per germline. CDR3 nucleotides: TGCGCCAGCAGCTACTACAGGGCGAGCAATTCACCCCTCCACTTT. Amino acids: CASSYYRASNSPLHF.

V is TRBV10-3 and J is TRBJ1-2; D might be TRBD1 (5 bases). Germline V gives CDR1 ENHRY, CDR2 SYGVKD. The CDR3 has 14 amino acids. The ends were cut back, 4 bases at V and 6 bases at J, with 15 bases in the middle. The CDR3 region has the DNA TGTGCCATCAGTGGAACAGGAAAGATGGATGGCTACACCTTC. This codes for CAISGTGKMDGYTF.

J is TRBJ1-2 and V is TRBV4-3; 9 bases align to TRBD1. After removal of 0 bases from V and 4 bases from J, the junction contained 9 bases not matched to a gene. Germline-derived CDR1 and CDR2 are LGHNA and YSLEER. The length of the CDR3 is 17 residues. The CDR3 is CASSQDLPTGGTYGYTF. The CDR3 bases are TGCGCCAGCAGCCAAGATCTTCCGACAGGGGGAACCTATGGCTACACCTTC.

This chain links TRBV6-2 or TRBV6-3 with TRBJ2-3; TRBD1 might be the D (6 bases). V was clipped by 2 bases and J by 5 bases, with 17 bases between them. Germline V gene sequence: CDR1 MNHEY, CDR2 SVGEGT. The CDR3 extends over 16 amino acids. The CDR3 sequence: CASSYAGQPWGDTQYF. CDR3 coding DNA: TGTGCCAGCAGTTACGCCGGACAGCCTTGGGGAGATACGCAGTATTTT.

The CDR3 reads CASSPGLAGAREQYF. CDR3 DNA sequence: TGTGCCAGCAGTCCCGGACTAGCGGGAGCTCGCGAGCAGTACTTC. V and J are TRBV28 and TRBJ2-7, with TRBD2 identical over 13 bases. Trimming cost V 5 bases and J 6 bases; bases outside gene matches: 7. The CDR3 runs 15 residues. The germline gives CDR1 MDHEN, CDR2 SYDVKM.

The chain combines TRBV19 with TRBJ1-1, with 9 bases matching TRBD1. CDR3 length: 14 amino acids. The ends lost 5 bases at V and 6 bases at J; junction bases unmatched: 7. Germline V CDR1 and CDR2: LNHDA, SQIVND (reference sequence). CDR3 nucleotide sequence: TGTGCCAGTAGTTCTCGGGACAGGGCTTCTGAAGCTTTCTTT. Amino acids: CASSSRDRASEAFF.

The chain is built from TRBV5-1 and TRBJ2-1, with no clear D. The CDR3 has 14 amino acids. Germline loops: CDR1 SGHRS, CDR2 YFSETQ. Trimming left V 0 bases short and J 7 bases short, with 11 bases between. The CDR3 sequence is CASSLELRSNEQFF. The CDR3 nucleotides are TGCGCCAGCAGCTTGGAGCTGAGAAGTAATGAGCAGTTCTTC.

The J gene is TRBJ2-1, the V gene TRBV7-2; TRBD2 is a possible D gene (6 bases). From germline, CDR1 is SGHTA and CDR2 FQGNSA. The CDR3 has 15 amino acids. Trimming removed 2 bases from V and 8 bases from J, with 16 bases in between. CDR3 amino acids: CASSLRSGGGDEQFF. CDR3 nucleotides: TGTGCCAGCAGCTTAAGGAGCGGTGGAGGGGATGAGCAGTTCTTC.

This chain uses TRBV11-2 with TRBJ2-3, with D maybe TRBD1 (5 bases). Germline V gene data show CDR1 as SGHAT and CDR2 as FQNNGV. The CDR3 runs to 16 residues. V was pared by 1 base and J by 3 bases, with 14 bases between. The CDR3: CASSLGATAVTDTQYF. CDR3 sequence (DNA): TGTGCCAGCAGCTTAGGTGCGACAGCCGTAACAGATACGCAGTATTTT.

The chain recombines TRBV12-5 with TRBJ2-1; 10 bases match TRBD2. This CDR3 is 15 amino acids long. J lost 7 bases, V lost 2 bases, and 5 bases had no gene match. The V gene's germline CDR1 is LGHNT and CDR2 FRNRAP. CDR3: CASGLWLAGVNEQFF. In nucleotides, the CDR3 is TGTGCTAGTGGTTTGTGGCTAGCGGGAGTTAATGAGCAGTTCTTC.

The V call is TRBV6-6, the J call TRBJ2-7; no reliable D call. Germline V gives CDR1 MNHNY, CDR2 SVGAGI (reference sequence). The V and J ends lost 2 bases and 0 bases respectively, with 11 bases between them. The CDR3 sequence is 15 residues long. The CDR3 is CASSYGQTASYEQYF. CDR3 sequence (DNA): TGTGCCAGCAGTTACGGCCAAACCGCCTCCTACGAGCAGTACTTC.

Of note for this clone: Other DNA sequences in this sample translate to the same CDR3. CDR3 in DNA: TGTGCCAGCTCACCCCCGAGCTCCTACGAGCAGTACTTC. The encoded protein is CASSPPSSYEQYF. This chain connects TRBV18 to TRBJ2-7, with D unresolved. Germline V gene lookup returns CDR1 KGHSH and CDR2 LQKENI. V was pared by 3 bases and J by 0 bases, with 6 bases between. The CDR3 loop spans 13 amino acids. Filled out from reference TRBV18 and TRBJ2-7, the complete variable domain reads NAGVMQNPRHLVRRRGQEARLRCSPMKGHSHVYWYRQLPEEGLKFMVYLQKENIIDESGMPKERFSAEFPKEGPSILRIQQVVRGDSAAYFCASSPPSSYEQYFGPGTRLTVT.

CDR3 amino acids: CASSESRVPTYEQYF. The DNA for the CDR3 is TGTGCCAGCAGTGAAAGCCGGGTCCCTACCTACGAGCAGTACTTC. The gene calls are TRBV6-1 and TRBJ2-7; D is uncertain. The CDR3 contains 15 residues. CDR1 is MNHNS and CDR2 is SASEGT in the germline V gene. V shed 2 bases and J shed 2 bases, with 13 bases lying between them.